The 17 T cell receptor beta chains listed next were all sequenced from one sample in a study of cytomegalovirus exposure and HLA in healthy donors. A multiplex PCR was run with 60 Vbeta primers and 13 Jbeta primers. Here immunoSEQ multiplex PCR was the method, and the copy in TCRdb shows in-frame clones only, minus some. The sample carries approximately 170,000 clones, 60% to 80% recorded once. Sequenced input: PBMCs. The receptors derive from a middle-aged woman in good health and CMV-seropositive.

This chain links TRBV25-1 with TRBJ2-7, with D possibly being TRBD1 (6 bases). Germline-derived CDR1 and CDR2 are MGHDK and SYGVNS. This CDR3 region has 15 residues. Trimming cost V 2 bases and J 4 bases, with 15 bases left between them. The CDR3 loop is CASSEGTGRGYEQYF. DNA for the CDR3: TGTGCCAGCAGTGAAGGAACAGGGAGAGGTTACGAGCAGTACTTC.

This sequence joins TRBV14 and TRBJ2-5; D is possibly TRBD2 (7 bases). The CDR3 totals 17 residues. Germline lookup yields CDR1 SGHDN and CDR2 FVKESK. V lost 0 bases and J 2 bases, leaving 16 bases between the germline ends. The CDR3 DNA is TGTGCCAGCAGCCAAGACTCGGGCGGGGGCCCTCAAGAGACCCAGTACTTC. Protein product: CASSQDSGGGPQETQYF.

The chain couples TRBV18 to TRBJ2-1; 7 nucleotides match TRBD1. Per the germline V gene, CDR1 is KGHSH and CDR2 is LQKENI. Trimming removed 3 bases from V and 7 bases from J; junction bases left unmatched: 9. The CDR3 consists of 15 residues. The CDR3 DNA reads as TGTGCCAGCTCACCGCCGGGACAGCCGAGGAATGAGCAGTTCTTC. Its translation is CASSPPGQPRNEQFF.

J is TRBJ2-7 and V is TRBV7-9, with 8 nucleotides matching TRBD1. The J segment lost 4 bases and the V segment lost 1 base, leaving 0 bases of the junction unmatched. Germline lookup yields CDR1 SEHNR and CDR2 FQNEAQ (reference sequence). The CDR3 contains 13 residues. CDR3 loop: CASSLDRGYEQYF. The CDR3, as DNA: TGTGCCAGCAGCTTAGACAGGGGGTACGAGCAGTACTTC.

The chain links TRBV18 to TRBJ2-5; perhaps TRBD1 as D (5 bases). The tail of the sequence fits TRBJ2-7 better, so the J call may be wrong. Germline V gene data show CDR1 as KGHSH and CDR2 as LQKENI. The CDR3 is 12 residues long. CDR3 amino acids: CASSLQGYEQYF. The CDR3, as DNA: TGTGCCAGCTCTCTCCAGGGTTACGAGCAGTACTTC.

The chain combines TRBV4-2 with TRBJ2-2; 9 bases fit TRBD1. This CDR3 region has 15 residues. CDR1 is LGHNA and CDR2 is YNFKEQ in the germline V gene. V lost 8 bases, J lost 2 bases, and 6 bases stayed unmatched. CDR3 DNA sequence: TGTGCCAGCCGGGACAGGGATCCCAACACCGGGGAGCTGTTTTTT. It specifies CASRDRDPNTGELFF.

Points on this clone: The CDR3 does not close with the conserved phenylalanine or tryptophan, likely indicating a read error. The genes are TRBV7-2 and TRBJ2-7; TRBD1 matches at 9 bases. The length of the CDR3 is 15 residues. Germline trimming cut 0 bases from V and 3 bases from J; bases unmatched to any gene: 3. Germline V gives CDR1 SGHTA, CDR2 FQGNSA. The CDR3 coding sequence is TGTGCCAGCAGCTTAGCCGGGGACAGGGTCTACGAGCAGTACCTC. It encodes CASSLAGDRVYEQYL.

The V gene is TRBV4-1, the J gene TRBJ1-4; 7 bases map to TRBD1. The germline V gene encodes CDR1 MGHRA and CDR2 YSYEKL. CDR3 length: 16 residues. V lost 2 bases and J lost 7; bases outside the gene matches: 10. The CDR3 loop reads CASSQSGTVVGEKLFF. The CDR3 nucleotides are TGCGCCAGCAGCCAATCCGGGACAGTTGTGGGTGAAAAACTGTTTTTT.

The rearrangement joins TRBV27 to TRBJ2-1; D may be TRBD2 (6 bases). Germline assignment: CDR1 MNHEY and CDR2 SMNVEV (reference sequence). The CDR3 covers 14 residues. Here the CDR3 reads CAYFWRASYNEQFF. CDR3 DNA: TGTGCTTACTTCTGGAGGGCCTCCTACAATGAGCAGTTCTTC.

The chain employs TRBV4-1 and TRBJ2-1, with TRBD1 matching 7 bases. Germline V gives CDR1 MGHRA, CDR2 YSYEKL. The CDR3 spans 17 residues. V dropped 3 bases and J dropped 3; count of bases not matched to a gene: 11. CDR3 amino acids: CASSQADRAGGYNEQFF. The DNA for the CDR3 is TGCGCCAGCAGCCAGGCCGACAGGGCTGGGGGCTACAATGAGCAGTTCTTC.

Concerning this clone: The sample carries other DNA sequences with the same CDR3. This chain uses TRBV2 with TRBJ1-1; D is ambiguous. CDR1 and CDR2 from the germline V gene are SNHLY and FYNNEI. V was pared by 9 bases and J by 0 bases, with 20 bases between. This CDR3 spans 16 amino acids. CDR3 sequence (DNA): TGTGCCAGTAGTTCCGAGAGTGTCGGTTTGAACACTGAAGCTTTCTTT. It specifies CASSSESVGLNTEAFF.

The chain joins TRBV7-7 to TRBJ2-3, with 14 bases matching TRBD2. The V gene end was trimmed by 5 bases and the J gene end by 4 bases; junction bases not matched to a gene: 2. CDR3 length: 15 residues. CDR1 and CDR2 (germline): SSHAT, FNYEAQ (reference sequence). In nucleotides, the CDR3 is TGTGCCAGCAGCCTGGGACTAGCGGGGGCAGATACGCAGTATTTT. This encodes CASSLGLAGADTQYF. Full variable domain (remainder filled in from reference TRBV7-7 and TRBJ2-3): GAGVSQSPRYKVTKRGQDVTLRCDPISSHATLYWYQQALGQGPEFLTYFNYEAQPDKSGLPSDRFSAERPEGSISTLTIQRTEQRDSAMYRCASSLGLAGADTQYFGPGTRLTVL.

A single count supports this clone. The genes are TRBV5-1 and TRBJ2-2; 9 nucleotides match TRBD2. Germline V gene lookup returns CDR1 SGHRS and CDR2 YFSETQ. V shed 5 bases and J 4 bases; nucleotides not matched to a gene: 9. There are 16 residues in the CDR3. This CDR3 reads CASSGIAGDPTGELFF. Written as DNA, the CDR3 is TGCGCCAGCAGTGGAATAGCGGGAGACCCCACCGGGGAGCTGTTTTTT.

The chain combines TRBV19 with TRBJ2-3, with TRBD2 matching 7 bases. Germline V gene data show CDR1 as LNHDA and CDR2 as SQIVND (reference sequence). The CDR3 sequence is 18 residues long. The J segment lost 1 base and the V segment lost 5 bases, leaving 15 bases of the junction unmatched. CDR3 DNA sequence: TGTGCCAGTAGTTCGCGGTATCGAGACAGCGGGGGCACAGATACGCAGTATTTT. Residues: CASSSRYRDSGGTDTQYF.

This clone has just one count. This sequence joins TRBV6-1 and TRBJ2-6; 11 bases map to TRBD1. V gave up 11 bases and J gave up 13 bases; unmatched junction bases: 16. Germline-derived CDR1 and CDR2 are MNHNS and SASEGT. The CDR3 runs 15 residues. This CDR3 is CAAELRDRGVGVLTF. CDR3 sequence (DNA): TGTGCCGCGGAACTCCGGGACAGGGGGGTTGGAGTCCTGACTTTC.

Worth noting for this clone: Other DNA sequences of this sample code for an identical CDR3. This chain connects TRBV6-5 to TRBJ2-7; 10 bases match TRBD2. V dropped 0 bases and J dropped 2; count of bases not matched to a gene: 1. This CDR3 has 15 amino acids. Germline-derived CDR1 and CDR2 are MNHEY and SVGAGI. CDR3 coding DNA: TGTGCCAGCAGTTACTCGCTAGCGGGAGCCTACGAGCAGTACTTC. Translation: CASSYSLAGAYEQYF.

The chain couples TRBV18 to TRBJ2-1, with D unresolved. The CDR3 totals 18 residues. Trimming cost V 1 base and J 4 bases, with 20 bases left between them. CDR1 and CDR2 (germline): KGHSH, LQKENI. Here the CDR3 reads CASSPLSTSTPFYNEQFF. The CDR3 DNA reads TGTGCCAGCTCACCACTTAGCACCTCTACCCCCTTTTACAATGAGCAGTTCTTC.